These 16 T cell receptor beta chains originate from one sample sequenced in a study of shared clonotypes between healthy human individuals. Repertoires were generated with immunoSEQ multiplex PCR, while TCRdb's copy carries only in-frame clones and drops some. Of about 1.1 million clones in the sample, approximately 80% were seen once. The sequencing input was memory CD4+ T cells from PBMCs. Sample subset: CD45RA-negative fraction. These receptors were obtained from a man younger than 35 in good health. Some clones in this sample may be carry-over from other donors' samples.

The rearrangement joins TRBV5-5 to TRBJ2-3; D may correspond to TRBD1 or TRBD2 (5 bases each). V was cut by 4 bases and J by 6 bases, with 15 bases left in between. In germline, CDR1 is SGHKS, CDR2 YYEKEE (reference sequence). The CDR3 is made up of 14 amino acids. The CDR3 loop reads CASSIITGPDTQYF. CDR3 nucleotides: TGTGCCAGCAGCATAATTACGGGGCCCGATACGCAGTATTTT. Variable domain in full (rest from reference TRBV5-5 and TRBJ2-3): DAGVTQSPTHLIKTRGQQVTLRCSPISGHKSVSWYQQVLGQGPQFIFQYYEKEERGRGNFPDRFSARQFPNYSSELNVNALLLGDSALYLCASSIITGPDTQYFGPGTRLTVL.

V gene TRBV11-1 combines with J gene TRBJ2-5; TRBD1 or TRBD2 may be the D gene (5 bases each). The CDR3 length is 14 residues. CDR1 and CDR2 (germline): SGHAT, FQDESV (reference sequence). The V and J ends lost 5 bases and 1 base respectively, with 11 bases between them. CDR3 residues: CASSPTGPQETQYF. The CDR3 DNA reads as TGTGCCAGCAGCCCCACGGGACCCCAAGAGACCCAGTACTTC.

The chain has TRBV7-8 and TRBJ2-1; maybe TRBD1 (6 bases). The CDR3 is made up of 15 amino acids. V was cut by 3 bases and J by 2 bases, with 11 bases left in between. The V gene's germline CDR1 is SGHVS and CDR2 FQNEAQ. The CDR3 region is CASSFRTATYNEQFF. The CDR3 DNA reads TGTGCCAGCAGCTTCCGGACAGCCACCTACAATGAGCAGTTCTTC.

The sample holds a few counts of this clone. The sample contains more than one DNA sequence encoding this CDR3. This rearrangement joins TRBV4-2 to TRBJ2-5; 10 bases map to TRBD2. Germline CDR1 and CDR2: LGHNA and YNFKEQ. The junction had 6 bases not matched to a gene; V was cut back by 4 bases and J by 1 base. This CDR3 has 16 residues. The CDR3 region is CASSPEREGRQETQYF. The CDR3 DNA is TGTGCCAGCAGCCCCGAGCGGGAGGGCCGCCAAGAGACCCAGTACTTC.

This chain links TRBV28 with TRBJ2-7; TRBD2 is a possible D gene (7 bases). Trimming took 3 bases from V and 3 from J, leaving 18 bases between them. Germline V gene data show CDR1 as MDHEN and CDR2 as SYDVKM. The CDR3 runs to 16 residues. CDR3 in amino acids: CASSFSLGGVNYEQYF. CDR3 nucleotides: TGTGCCAGCAGTTTCTCCTTAGGGGGGGTCAACTACGAGCAGTACTTC.

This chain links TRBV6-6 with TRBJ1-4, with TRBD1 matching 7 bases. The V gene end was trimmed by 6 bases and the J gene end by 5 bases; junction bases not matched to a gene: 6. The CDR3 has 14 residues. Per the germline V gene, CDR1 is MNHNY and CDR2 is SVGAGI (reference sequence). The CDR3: CASRETGSNEKLFF. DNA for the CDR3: TGTGCCAGCAGGGAGACAGGGAGCAATGAAAAACTGTTTTTT.

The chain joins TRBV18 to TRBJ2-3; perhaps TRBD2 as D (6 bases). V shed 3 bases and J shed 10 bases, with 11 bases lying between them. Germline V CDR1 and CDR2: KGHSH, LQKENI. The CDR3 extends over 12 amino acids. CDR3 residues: CASSPIRDSQYF. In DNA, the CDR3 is TGTGCCAGCTCACCTATCAGGGACTCGCAGTATTTT.

CDR3 coding DNA: TGTGCCAGCAGCCAAGTGTCAGGAAATCAGCCCCAGCATTTT. It codes for CASSQVSGNQPQHF. V gene TRBV4-2 combines with J gene TRBJ1-5; no firm D call. Per germline, CDR1 LGHNA and CDR2 YNFKEQ. The V and J ends lost 1 base and 4 bases respectively, with 8 bases between them. The CDR3 consists of 14 residues.

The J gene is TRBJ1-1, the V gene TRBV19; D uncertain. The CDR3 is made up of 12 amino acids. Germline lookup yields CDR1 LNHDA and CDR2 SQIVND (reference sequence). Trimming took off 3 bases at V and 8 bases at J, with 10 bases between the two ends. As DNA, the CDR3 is TGTGCCAGTAGTATGGGCCCGAGGGAAGCTTTCTTT. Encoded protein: CASSMGPREAFF. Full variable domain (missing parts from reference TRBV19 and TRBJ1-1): DGGITQSPKYLFRKEGQNVTLSCEQNLNHDAMYWYRQDPGQGLRLIYYSQIVNDFQKGDIAEGYSVSREKKESFPLTVTSAQKNPTAFYLCASSMGPREAFFGQGTRLTVV.

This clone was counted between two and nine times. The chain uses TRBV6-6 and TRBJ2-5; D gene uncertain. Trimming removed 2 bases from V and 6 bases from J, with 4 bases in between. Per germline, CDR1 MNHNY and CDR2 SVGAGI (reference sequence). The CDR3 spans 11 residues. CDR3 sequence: CASSYPQTQYF. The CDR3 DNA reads TGTGCCAGCAGTTACCCGCAGACCCAGTACTTC.

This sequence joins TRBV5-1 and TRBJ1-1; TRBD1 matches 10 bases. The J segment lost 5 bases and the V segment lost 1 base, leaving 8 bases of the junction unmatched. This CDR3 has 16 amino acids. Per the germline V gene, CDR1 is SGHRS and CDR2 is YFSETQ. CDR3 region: CASSLSLRTGGTEAFF. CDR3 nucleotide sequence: TGCGCCAGCAGCTTGTCACTAAGGACAGGGGGGACTGAAGCTTTCTTT.

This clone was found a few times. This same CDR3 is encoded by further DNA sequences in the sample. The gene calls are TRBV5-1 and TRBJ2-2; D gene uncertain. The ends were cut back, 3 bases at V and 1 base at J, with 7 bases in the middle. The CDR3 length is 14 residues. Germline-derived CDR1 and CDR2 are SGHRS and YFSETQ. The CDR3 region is CASSWTVNTGELFF. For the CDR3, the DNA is TGCGCCAGCAGCTGGACGGTGAACACCGGGGAGCTGTTTTTT.

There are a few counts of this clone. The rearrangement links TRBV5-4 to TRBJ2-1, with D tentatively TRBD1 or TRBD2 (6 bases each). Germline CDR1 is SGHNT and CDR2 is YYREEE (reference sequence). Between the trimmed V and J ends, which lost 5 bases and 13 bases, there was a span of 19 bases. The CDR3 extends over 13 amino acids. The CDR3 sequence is CASSTGTSPFQFF. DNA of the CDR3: TGTGCCAGCAGTACAGGGACTTCCCCTTTTCAGTTCTTC. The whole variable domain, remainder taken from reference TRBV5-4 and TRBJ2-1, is ETGVTQSPTHLIKTRGQQVTLRCSSQSGHNTVSWYQQALGQGPQFIFQYYREEENGRGNFPPRFSGLQFPNYSSELNVNALELDDSALYLCASSTGTSPFQFFGPGTRLTVL.

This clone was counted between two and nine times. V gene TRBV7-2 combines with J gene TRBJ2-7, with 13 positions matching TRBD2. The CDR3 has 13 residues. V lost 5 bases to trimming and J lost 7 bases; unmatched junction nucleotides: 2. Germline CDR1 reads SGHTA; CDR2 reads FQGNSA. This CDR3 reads CASSVGLAGEQYF. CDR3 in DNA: TGTGCCAGCAGCGTGGGACTAGCGGGAGAGCAGTACTTC.

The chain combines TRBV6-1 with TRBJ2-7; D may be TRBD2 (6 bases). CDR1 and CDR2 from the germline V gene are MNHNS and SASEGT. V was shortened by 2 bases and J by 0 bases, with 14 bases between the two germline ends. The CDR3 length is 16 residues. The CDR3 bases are TGTGCCAGCAGTGAATTGGGTAGCGGATTCTCCTACGAGCAGTACTTC. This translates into CASSELGSGFSYEQYF.

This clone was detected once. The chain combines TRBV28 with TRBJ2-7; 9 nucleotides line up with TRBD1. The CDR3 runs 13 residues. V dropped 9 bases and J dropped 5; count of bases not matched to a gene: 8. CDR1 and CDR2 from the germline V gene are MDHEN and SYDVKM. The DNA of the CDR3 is TGTGCCAGTATGGGACAGGGCCCCGACGAGCAGTACTTC. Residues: CASMGQGPDEQYF.